This passage covers 26 T cell receptor beta chains from one sample sequenced in a study of blood T cell repertoires in COVID-19. Here immunoSEQ multiplex PCR was the method, and the copy in TCRdb shows in-frame clones only, minus some. Of fewer than 500,000 clones in the sample, more than 65% were seen once. The sequencing input was peripheral blood. These receptors were collected from a human donor with acute or convalescent COVID-19. The donor label of this sample is uncertain.

The chain joins TRBV7-9 to TRBJ2-3; 12 positions match TRBD1. The CDR3 covers 14 residues. J lost 6 bases, V lost 5 bases, and 3 bases had no gene match. The germline CDR1 and CDR2 sequences are SEHNR and FQNEAQ (reference sequence). In nucleotides, the CDR3 is TGTGCCAGCAGCGGGACAGGGGGCGCGGATACGCAGTATTTT. Translating it yields CASSGTGGADTQYF.

The chain couples TRBV19 to TRBJ2-7; 8 nucleotides match TRBD2. V gave up 5 bases and J gave up 6 bases; unmatched junction bases: 6. This CDR3 comprises 13 residues. CDR1 and CDR2 (germline): LNHDA, SQIVND (reference sequence). The CDR3 region is CASSLTGGREQYF. In nucleotides, the CDR3 is TGTGCCAGTAGTCTAACGGGAGGGCGCGAGCAGTACTTC. The full variable domain, in which reference TRBV19 and TRBJ2-7 provide the parts outside the CDR3, is DGGITQSPKYLFRKEGQNVTLSCEQNLNHDAMYWYRQDPGQGLRLIYYSQIVNDFQKGDIAEGYSVSREKKESFPLTVTSAQKNPTAFYLCASSLTGGREQYFGPGTRLTVT.

The chain carries TRBV3-1 (or the pseudogene TRBV3-2) and TRBJ1-1, with D perhaps TRBD1 (5 bases). CDR3 size: 17 residues. The germline V gene encodes CDR1 LGHDT and CDR2 YNNKEL (reference sequence). Trimming left V 6 bases short and J 2 bases short, with 22 bases between. The CDR3 loop is CASSHNPAGRSNTEAFF. The CDR3 DNA is TGTGCCAGCAGTCATAATCCTGCGGGGCGGAGTAACACTGAAGCTTTCTTT.

The genes are TRBV15 and TRBJ2-2, with 7 nucleotides matching TRBD1. V trimming: 0 bases; J trimming: 1 base; junction bases outside the gene matches: 8. Germline loops: CDR1 LNHNV, CDR2 YYDKDF (reference sequence). The CDR3 covers 18 residues. The DNA of the CDR3 is TGTGCCACCAGCAGAGATCGTCACGGGACAGAGAACACCGGGGAGCTGTTTTTT. It is translated as CATSRDRHGTENTGELFF.

This rearrangement joins TRBV28 to TRBJ2-3, with D hard to call. Germline-derived CDR1 and CDR2 are MDHEN and SYDVKM. The CDR3 runs 11 residues. Trimming removed 5 bases at V and 11 bases at J, with 11 bases between. CDR3 amino acids: CASSAARWQYF. The CDR3, as DNA: TGTGCCAGCAGTGCAGCTAGGTGGCAGTATTTT.

The rearrangement joins TRBV19 to TRBJ2-1; TRBD2 aligns across 11 bases. Germline trimming cut 4 bases from V and 4 bases from J; bases unmatched to any gene: 12. Germline V gives CDR1 LNHDA, CDR2 SQIVND (reference sequence). CDR3 size: 18 residues. For the CDR3, the DNA is TGTGCCAGTAGTAGGGTAGCGGGAGGGGGGTTGGGTTACAATGAGCAGTTCTTC. Protein sequence: CASSRVAGGGLGYNEQFF.

This clone was observed a single time. The rearrangement joins TRBV12-3 or TRBV12-4 to TRBJ2-5; D unresolved. The ends were cut back, 8 bases at V and 6 bases at J, with 10 bases in the middle. The CDR3 totals 11 residues. This CDR3 reads CASRSTQTQYF. The CDR3 coding sequence is TGTGCCAGCCGCAGTACCCAGACCCAGTACTTC.

This clone was picked up a small number of times. The CDR3 coding sequence is TGTGCCAGCAGCTTAGACGGGAGAGGCTACACCTTC. Translating it yields CASSLDGRGYTF. The chain carries TRBV11-2 and TRBJ1-2; D is uncertain. V gave up 0 bases and J gave up 8 bases, with 7 bases separating them. This CDR3 is built from 12 residues. Germline lookup yields CDR1 SGHAT and CDR2 FQNNGV.

This clone was seen just once. The J gene is TRBJ2-7, the V gene TRBV10-1, with 11 bases matching TRBD1. This CDR3 is built from 15 residues. The trim removed 6 bases at V and 4 bases at J, leaving 8 bases unmatched. The germline gives CDR1 WNHNN, CDR2 SYGVQD (reference sequence). The CDR3 loop is CASSGQGAGEYEQYF. The CDR3 nucleotides are TGCGCCAGCAGCGGACAGGGGGCCGGTGAGTACGAGCAGTACTTC.

The chain employs TRBV18 and TRBJ2-2; 7 bases agree with TRBD1. Germline CDR1 KGHSH, CDR2 LQKENI. V was clipped by 3 bases and J by 8 bases; unmatched bases: 12. This CDR3 has 16 residues. The CDR3 bases are TGTGCCAGCTCACCCGGACAGAGACAGGGATTGGGGGAGCTGTTTTTT. Its protein product is CASSPGQRQGLGELFF.

This rearrangement joins TRBV30 to TRBJ1-1; 7 nucleotides line up with TRBD1. CDR1 is GTSNPN and CDR2 is SVGIG in the germline V gene (reference sequence). The V and J ends lost 3 bases and 6 bases, in that order; junction bases with no gene match: 7. The CDR3 length is 13 residues. In DNA, the CDR3 is TGTGCCTGGAGCAGACAGGGAGTCGCTGAAGCTTTCTTT. This encodes CAWSRQGVAEAFF.

The chain is built from TRBV19 and TRBJ2-2; 7 bases are a match to TRBD1. CDR3 length: 15 residues. Per the germline V gene, CDR1 is LNHDA and CDR2 is SQIVND (reference sequence). Unmatched junction bases numbered 6, after V lost 8 bases and J lost 0 bases. The CDR3 DNA sequence: TGTGCCAGTCGCTGGACAGGAGCGAACACCGGGGAGCTGTTTTTT. The encoded protein is CASRWTGANTGELFF.

As DNA, the CDR3 is TGTGCCTGGAGTCCCGACATTGGCACCATATATTTT. Amino acid sequence: CAWSPDIGTIYF. The chain employs TRBV30 and TRBJ1-3; D gene ambiguous. V gave up 2 bases and J gave up 9 bases, with 11 bases separating them. The length of the CDR3 is 12 residues. Germline V lookup: CDR1 GTSNPN, CDR2 SVGIG (reference sequence).

This rearrangement joins TRBV18 to TRBJ1-1, with 9 bases that match TRBD1. The ends lost 3 bases at V and 5 bases at J; junction bases unmatched: 7. CDR3 size: 15 residues. CDR1 KGHSH and CDR2 LQKENI come from the germline V gene. CDR3 coding DNA: TGTGCCAGCTCACCGCGGACAGGGGTTTCTACTGAAGCTTTCTTT. Protein: CASSPRTGVSTEAFF.

This chain joins TRBV30 and TRBJ1-2; the D gene is possibly TRBD1 (5 bases). Trimming cost V 4 bases and J 0 bases, with 18 bases left between them. In germline, CDR1 is GTSNPN, CDR2 SVGIG (reference sequence). The CDR3 is 16 amino acids. The DNA of the CDR3 is TGTGCCTGGAAGGGTTCAGGGAATATAGCTAACTATGGCTACACCTTC. Residues: CAWKGSGNIANYGYTF. The variable domain in full, completed from reference TRBV30 and TRBJ1-2, reads SQTIHQWPATLVQPVGSPLSLECTVEGTSNPNLYWYRQAAGRGLQLLFYSVGIGQISSEVPQNLSASRPQDRQFILSSKKLLLSDSGFYLCAWKGSGNIANYGYTFGSGTRLTVV.

This clone was seen a handful of times. This rearrangement joins TRBV4-1 to TRBJ1-2; TRBD1 aligns across 7 bases. Germline values: CDR1 MGHRA, CDR2 YSYEKL. The CDR3 runs to 16 residues. Trimming at V came to 3 bases and at J to 2 bases, leaving 9 bases not matched to a gene. CDR3: CASSQTPLDRNYGYTF. The CDR3 DNA follows: TGCGCCAGCAGCCAGACCCCACTGGACAGGAACTATGGCTACACCTTC.

V usage is TRBV5-6 and J usage is TRBJ1-2; D is unclear. The CDR3 extends over 14 amino acids. CDR1 is SGHDT and CDR2 is YYEEEE in the germline V gene. V was shortened by 1 base and J by 5 bases, with 12 bases between the two germline ends. The CDR3 bases are TGTGCCAGCAGCTTGAGTCGGTCTGCATATGGCTACACCTTC. Translating gives CASSLSRSAYGYTF.

This sequence joins TRBV6-1 and TRBJ1-2; perhaps TRBD1 as D (5 bases). The CDR3 contains 14 residues. V shed 1 base and J shed 3 bases, with 9 bases lying between them. Germline V gives CDR1 MNHNS, CDR2 SASEGT. The DNA of the CDR3 is TGTGCCAGCAGTGAAGGCGGGGCCTACTATGGCTACACCTTC. Translated: CASSEGGAYYGYTF.

The V call is TRBV11-2, the J call TRBJ1-2; TRBD1 aligns across 11 bases. The germline CDR1 and CDR2 sequences are SGHAT and FQNNGV. V shed 5 bases, J shed 7 bases, and the junction held 9 bases outside the gene matches. The CDR3 totals 15 residues. The CDR3 reads CASSRRTGGAIGYTF. CDR3 sequence (DNA): TGTGCCAGCAGCAGAAGGACAGGGGGCGCGATTGGCTACACCTTC.

This chain connects TRBV25-1 to TRBJ2-3; 7 bases align to TRBD2. V was pared by 7 bases and J by 1 base, with 11 bases of the junction left unmatched. The length of the CDR3 is 16 residues. The germline V gene encodes CDR1 MGHDK and CDR2 SYGVNS. The CDR3 region is CASTHPLAGGTDTQYF. The DNA of the CDR3 is TGTGCCAGCACCCACCCCCTGGCGGGGGGCACAGATACGCAGTATTTT.

Only one count was recorded for this clone. This rearrangement joins TRBV4-2 to TRBJ1-1, with D perhaps TRBD1 (6 bases). CDR3 length: 13 residues. Germline CDR1 reads LGHNA; CDR2 reads YNFKEQ. V was pared by 1 base and J by 7 bases, with 10 bases between. The CDR3 loop is CASSQGTDSEAFF. In DNA form, the CDR3 reads TGTGCCAGCAGCCAAGGGACAGACAGTGAAGCTTTCTTT.

This rearrangement joins TRBV2 to TRBJ1-2, with TRBD1 matching 8 bases. This CDR3 comprises 12 residues. The V segment lost 5 bases and the J segment 7 bases; nucleotides outside the gene matches: 3. Germline values: CDR1 SNHLY, CDR2 FYNNEI. CDR3 protein: CASSRTGFGYTF. The DNA for the CDR3 is TGTGCCAGCAGTAGGACAGGGTTTGGCTACACCTTC.

This clone came up once. The chain's CDR3 is CASSSGGVRQGASGNTIYF. The CDR3 DNA reads as TGTGCCAGCAGCTCTGGGGGCGTGAGACAGGGAGCCTCTGGAAACACCATATATTTT. V gene TRBV5-4 combines with J gene TRBJ1-3; 7 nucleotides match TRBD1. Germline CDR1 is SGHNT and CDR2 is YYREEE (reference sequence). Trimming removed 3 bases from V and 0 bases from J; junction bases left unmatched: 15. The CDR3 has 19 amino acids.

The V and J genes are TRBV4-1 and TRBJ2-1, with TRBD1 identical over 7 bases. The trim removed 1 base at V and 4 bases at J, leaving 1 base unmatched. Germline values: CDR1 MGHRA, CDR2 YSYEKL. This CDR3 comprises 14 residues. The CDR3 loop reads CASSQVTGYNEQFF. The CDR3 region has the DNA TGCGCCAGCAGCCAAGTGACAGGGTACAATGAGCAGTTCTTC.

The chain couples TRBV5-1 to TRBJ1-6; tentatively, D is TRBD1 (5 bases). V was trimmed by 0 bases and J by 9 bases, leaving 13 bases between them. CDR1 and CDR2 (germline): SGHRS, YFSETQ. This CDR3 has 15 residues. In nucleotides, the CDR3 is TGCGCCAGCAGCTTGGCCATAGGGGTCGGTTCACCCCTCCACTTT. This gives the protein CASSLAIGVGSPLHF.

The chain recombines TRBV6-2 or TRBV6-3 with TRBJ2-4, with 10 bases matching TRBD2. Trimming cost V 2 bases and J 11 bases; bases outside gene matches: 9. Germline CDR1 is MNHEY and CDR2 is SVGEGT. The CDR3 is made up of 15 amino acids. The CDR3 DNA follows: TGTGCCAGCAGTTACAGGGTTAAGCGGGAGGGCCTTCAGTACTTC. Its translation: CASSYRVKREGLQYF.